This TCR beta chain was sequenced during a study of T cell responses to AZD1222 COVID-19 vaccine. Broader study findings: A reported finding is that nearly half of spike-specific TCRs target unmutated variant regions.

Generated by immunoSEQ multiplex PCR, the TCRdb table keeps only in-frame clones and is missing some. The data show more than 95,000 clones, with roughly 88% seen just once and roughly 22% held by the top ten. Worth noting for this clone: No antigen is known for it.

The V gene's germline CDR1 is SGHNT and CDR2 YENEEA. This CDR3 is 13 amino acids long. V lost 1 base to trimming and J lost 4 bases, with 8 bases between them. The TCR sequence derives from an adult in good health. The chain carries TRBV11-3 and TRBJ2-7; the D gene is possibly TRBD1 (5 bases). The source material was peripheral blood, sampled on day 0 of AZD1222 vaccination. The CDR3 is CASSLGGEYEQYF. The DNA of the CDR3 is TGTGCCAGCAGCTTAGGGGGCGAATACGAGCAGTACTTC.